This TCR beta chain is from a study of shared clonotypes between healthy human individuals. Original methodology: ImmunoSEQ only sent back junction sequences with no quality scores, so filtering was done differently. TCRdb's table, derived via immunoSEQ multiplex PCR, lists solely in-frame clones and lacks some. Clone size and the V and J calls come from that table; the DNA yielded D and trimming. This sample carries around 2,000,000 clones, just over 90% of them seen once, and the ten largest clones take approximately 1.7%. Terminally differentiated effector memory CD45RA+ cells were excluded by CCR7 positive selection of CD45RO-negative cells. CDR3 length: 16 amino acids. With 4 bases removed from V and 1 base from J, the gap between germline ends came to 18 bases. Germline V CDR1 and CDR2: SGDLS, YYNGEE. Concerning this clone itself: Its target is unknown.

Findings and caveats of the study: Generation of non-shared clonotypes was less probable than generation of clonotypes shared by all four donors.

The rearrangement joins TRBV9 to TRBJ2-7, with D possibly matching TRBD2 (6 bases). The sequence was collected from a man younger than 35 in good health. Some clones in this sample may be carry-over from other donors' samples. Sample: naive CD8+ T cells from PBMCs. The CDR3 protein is CASSPRRETVSYEQYF. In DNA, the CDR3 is TGTGCCAGCAGCCCACGCCGGGAGACCGTTTCCTACGAGCAGTACTTC. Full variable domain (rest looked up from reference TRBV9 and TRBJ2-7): DSGVTQTPKHLITATGQRVTLRCSPRSGDLSVYWYQQSLDQGLQFLIQYYNGEERAKGNILERFSAQQFPDLHSELNLSSLELGDSALYFCASSPRRETVSYEQYFGPGTRLTVT.